Given below is one T cell receptor (beta chain) in context. These data come from a study of blood T cell repertoires in COVID-19. About the research overall: Samples of COVID-19 (acute and convalescent) were obtained from the United States, Italy and Spain.

Data came from immunoSEQ multiplex PCR; TCRdb stores just in-frame clones and leaves some out. The table has some 250,000 clones, approximately 78% seen once. This receptor was taken from a woman aged 60-70 years with active or convalescent COVID-19. The sequencing sample was made of peripheral blood.

The CDR3 DNA reads as TGTGCCAGCAGCTTGCGGACTAGCGGATACTACGAGCAGTACTTC. Encoded protein: CASSLRTSGYYEQYF. The rearrangement uses TRBV5-5 and TRBJ2-7, with TRBD2 matching 10 bases. V trimming: 1 base; J trimming: 3 bases; junction bases outside the gene matches: 4. CDR1 and CDR2 (germline): SGHKS, YYEKEE (reference sequence). The CDR3 covers 15 residues.